This TCR beta chain was profiled in a study of blood T cell repertoires in COVID-19. The wider study: Nucleic acid was either cDNA or gDNA, and it came from T cells, B-cell-depleted T cells, or PBMCs.

Study processing details: Scientists estimated how many nucleated cells there were by amplifying reference gene primers. This table comes from immunoSEQ multiplex PCR, and its TCRdb copy is limited to in-frame clones, with some not included. V and J calls and clone size are as listed in that table; D and trimming were resolved from the DNA. The sample yields roughly 300,000 clones, 92% seen once. With 0 bases clipped from V and 7 bases from J, the junction kept 4 bases outside the gene matches. The CDR3 length is 13 residues. Germline CDR1 is SGDLS and CDR2 is YYNGEE. Participants were placed into cohorts based on the clinical history they reported. Recovery meant two consecutive negative NP/OP PCR tests, professional clearance, or resolved symptoms.

The TCR comes from a woman under 40 who had recovered from COVID-19. The chain is built from TRBV9 and TRBJ2-7, with 7 bases aligning to TRBD1. Sequences were obtained from PBMCs or T cells enriched from blood (not recorded which). This CDR3 reads CASSVGSGGEQYF. CDR3 DNA: TGTGCCAGCAGCGTAGGCTCAGGGGGAGAGCAGTACTTC.